Listed here are 25 T cell receptor beta chains from one sample, sequenced in a study of blood T cell repertoires in COVID-19. The protocol was immunoSEQ multiplex PCR, while the TCRdb copy is restricted to in-frame clones and leaves out a portion. Of around 95,000 clones in the sample, approximately 87% were seen once. The sample consisted of peripheral blood. The receptor source for this set is a human donor in a cohort sampled during active COVID-19.

The rearrangement joins TRBV4-3 to TRBJ2-7; tentatively, D is TRBD2 (7 bases). The V gene's germline CDR1 is LGHNA and CDR2 YSLEER. V lost 5 bases and J 5 bases, leaving 16 bases between the germline ends. The CDR3 length is 14 residues. The CDR3 coding sequence is TGCGCCAGCAGCACGTCGGGGGGCCGGGACGAGCAGTACTTC. It encodes CASSTSGGRDEQYF.

This chain joins TRBV19 and TRBJ2-3, with a possible D match to TRBD1 (6 bases). The V gene's germline CDR1 is LNHDA and CDR2 SQIVND (reference sequence). V dropped 6 bases and J dropped 4 bases, with 17 bases sitting between them. The CDR3 has 15 residues. In nucleotides, the CDR3 is TGTGCCAGTAGACGACAGGCCTTCGGGGCAGATACGCAGTATTTT. Encoded protein: CASRRQAFGADTQYF.

The chain recombines TRBV25-1 with TRBJ2-3, with 9 bases that match TRBD1. The germline gives CDR1 MGHDK, CDR2 SYGVNS. The CDR3 totals 18 residues. With 2 bases clipped from V and 1 base from J, the junction kept 10 bases outside the gene matches. The CDR3 is CASSEGGTGMSGTDTQYF. For the CDR3, the DNA is TGTGCCAGCAGTGAAGGTGGGACAGGGATGAGCGGCACAGATACGCAGTATTTT.

J is TRBJ2-3 and V is TRBV5-5, with no clear D. The CDR3 extends over 13 amino acids. V lost 1 base, J lost 2 bases, and 5 bases lay in between. Germline assignment: CDR1 SGHKS and CDR2 YYEKEE (reference sequence). In DNA form, the CDR3 reads TGTGCCAGCAGCTTGAGACACACAGATACGCAGTATTTT. Amino acids: CASSLRHTDTQYF.

This chain joins TRBV7-8 and TRBJ2-1, with 8 bases lining up with TRBD2. Germline V gives CDR1 SGHVS, CDR2 FQNEAQ. Trimming took 2 bases from V and 2 from J; bases not matched to a gene: 11. The CDR3 extends over 18 amino acids. The CDR3 protein is CASSLNSGGAPPYNEQFF. The CDR3, as DNA: TGTGCCAGCAGCTTAAATTCGGGGGGGGCCCCTCCCTACAATGAGCAGTTCTTC. Variable domain in full (rest from reference TRBV7-8 and TRBJ2-1): GAGVSQSPRYKVAKRGQDVALRCDPISGHVSLFWYQQALGQGPEFLTYFQNEAQLDKSGLPSDRFFAERPEGSVSTLKIQRTQQEDSAVYLCASSLNSGGAPPYNEQFFGPGTRLTVL.

This clone was detected only a few times. This rearrangement joins TRBV5-1 to TRBJ2-7; 8 bases agree with TRBD2. Germline V gene data show CDR1 as SGHRS and CDR2 as YFSETQ. This CDR3 spans 14 amino acids. Trimming took 2 bases from V and 0 from J; bases not matched to a gene: 1. The CDR3 DNA sequence: TGCGCCAGCAGCTTAGCGGGAGTCTCCTACGAGCAGTACTTC. It yields the protein CASSLAGVSYEQYF.

On this clone itself: Other nucleotide sequences from this sample produce the same CDR3. This chain connects TRBV14 to TRBJ1-2; D perhaps matches TRBD1 (6 bases). The V gene lost 5 bases and the J gene lost 2 bases, with 9 bases spanning the gap. The CDR3 consists of 13 residues. CDR1 and CDR2 from the germline V gene are SGHDN and FVKESK. The CDR3 sequence: CASSIQGNYGYTF. Here the CDR3 DNA reads TGTGCCAGCAGCATACAGGGAAACTATGGCTACACCTTC.

V usage is TRBV29-1 and J usage is TRBJ2-5; possibly TRBD1 for D (5 bases). V lost 4 bases and J 5 bases, leaving 14 bases between the germline ends. CDR1 SQVTM and CDR2 ANQGSEA come from the germline V gene. The CDR3 is 13 residues long. DNA of the CDR3: TGCAGCGTTGGAGGCAGGGTTGGGGAGACCCAGTACTTC. Translating it yields CSVGGRVGETQYF.

V and J are TRBV19 and TRBJ2-3; 7 positions agree with TRBD2. V trimming: 4 bases; J trimming: 1 base; junction bases outside the gene matches: 8. Germline CDR1 and CDR2: LNHDA and SQIVND (reference sequence). The CDR3 has 16 residues. The CDR3, as DNA: TGTGCCAGTAGTAAAGGACTACGGGGGGGCACAGATACGCAGTATTTT. Residues: CASSKGLRGGTDTQYF.

The CDR3 region has the DNA TGCGCCAGCAGCTTGTGGTCAGGGCAGAACACTGAAGCTTTCTTT. This codes for CASSLWSGQNTEAFF. The chain combines TRBV5-1 with TRBJ1-1; a possible D gene is TRBD1 (5 bases). CDR1 and CDR2 from the germline V gene are SGHRS and YFSETQ. The V and J ends lost 1 base and 1 base respectively, with 11 bases between them. This CDR3 contains 15 residues.

This chain uses TRBV13 with TRBJ2-1, with TRBD2 identical over 10 bases. This CDR3 comprises 16 residues. The germline V gene has CDR1 PRHDT and CDR2 FYEKMQ (reference sequence). Trimming took 0 bases from V and 5 from J; bases not matched to a gene: 4. The CDR3 region has the DNA TGTGCCAGCAGCTTAGGACTAGCGGGACCTAACAATGAGCAGTTCTTC. It encodes CASSLGLAGPNNEQFF.

This clone was seen once. The CDR3 spells CASSYRTSLGYEQYF. CDR3 sequence (DNA): TGTGCCAGCAGTTACCGGACTAGCTTGGGCTACGAGCAGTACTTC. V usage is TRBV6-2 or TRBV6-3 and J usage is TRBJ2-7, with TRBD2 matching over 8 bases. The CDR3 covers 15 residues. Germline V gene data show CDR1 as MNHEY and CDR2 as SVGEGT. Trimming cost V 2 bases and J 3 bases; bases outside gene matches: 6.

The chain recombines TRBV5-1 with TRBJ2-5; TRBD1 aligns across 9 bases. CDR3 length: 15 amino acids. Germline V gives CDR1 SGHRS, CDR2 YFSETQ. The V segment lost 0 bases and the J segment 5 bases; nucleotides outside the gene matches: 5. The CDR3 reads CASSLVTGGAETQYF. CDR3 nucleotide sequence: TGCGCCAGCAGCTTGGTAACAGGGGGCGCGGAGACCCAGTACTTC.

This clone has more than one count but fewer than ten. V is TRBV3-1 (or the pseudogene TRBV3-2) and J is TRBJ2-4; 7 nucleotides align to TRBD2. Germline CDR1 reads LGHDT; CDR2 reads YNNKEL (reference sequence). This CDR3 spans 18 amino acids. With 0 bases clipped from V and 8 bases from J, the junction kept 16 bases outside the gene matches. The CDR3 region has the DNA TGTGCCAGCAGCCAAGATGTTTTGTGGGAGGGCCTATGGGACATTCAGTACTTC. Protein product: CASSQDVLWEGLWDIQYF.

This chain uses TRBV6-5 with TRBJ2-7; 8 bases agree with TRBD1. Germline CDR1 is MNHEY and CDR2 is SVGAGI. The ends lost 5 bases at V and 3 bases at J; junction bases unmatched: 3. CDR3 size: 13 residues. CDR3: CASSLGTGYEQYF. In nucleotides, the CDR3 is TGTGCCAGCAGTCTTGGGACAGGCTACGAGCAGTACTTC.

J is TRBJ2-1 and V is TRBV6-1, with a tentative D call TRBD2 (6 bases). With 2 bases removed from V and 0 bases from J, the gap between germline ends came to 8 bases. Germline V gene data show CDR1 as MNHNS and CDR2 as SASEGT. There are 15 residues in the CDR3. Here the CDR3 reads CASSERESSYNEQFF. The CDR3 coding sequence is TGTGCCAGCAGTGAACGGGAGAGCTCCTACAATGAGCAGTTCTTC.

The chain combines TRBV18 with TRBJ1-2; 7 nucleotides align to TRBD1. In germline, CDR1 is KGHSH, CDR2 LQKENI. Germline trimming cut 2 bases from V and 5 bases from J; bases unmatched to any gene: 8. The CDR3 extends over 15 amino acids. CDR3 bases: TGTGCCAGCTCACCAGTAACAGGGGAAGGGTATGGCTACACCTTC. Translation gives CASSPVTGEGYGYTF.

This clone was detected a few times. The chain combines TRBV4-3 with TRBJ2-5; D is unclear. With 0 bases removed from V and 1 base from J, the gap between germline ends came to 9 bases. The CDR3 consists of 15 residues. Per the germline V gene, CDR1 is LGHNA and CDR2 is YSLEER. As DNA, the CDR3 is TGCGCCAGCAGCCAAGACGCCCACAGCCAAGAGACCCAGTACTTC. Its translation is CASSQDAHSQETQYF.

The V call is TRBV27, the J call TRBJ1-2, with D possibly being TRBD1 (6 bases). Germline V gene data show CDR1 as MNHEY and CDR2 as SMNVEV (reference sequence). This CDR3 region has 13 residues. V gave up 4 bases and J gave up 3 bases, with 9 bases separating them. The CDR3 region has the DNA TGTGCCAGCAGTTCGGGACAAGACTATGGCTACACCTTC. This gives the protein CASSSGQDYGYTF.

This clone has a handful of counts. This chain connects TRBV2 to TRBJ1-1, with TRBD1 matching 7 bases. CDR3 length: 13 residues. Trimming removed 5 bases from V and 3 bases from J; junction bases left unmatched: 3. Germline CDR1 reads SNHLY; CDR2 reads FYNNEI. The CDR3 sequence: CASSYTGDTEAFF. The DNA of the CDR3 is TGTGCCAGCAGTTATACAGGGGACACTGAAGCTTTCTTT.

The chain has TRBV3-1 (or the pseudogene TRBV3-2) and TRBJ2-5; 7 bases are a match to TRBD2. J was trimmed by 12 bases and V by 4 bases; bases with no gene match: 11. The CDR3 length is 13 residues. The germline V gene encodes CDR1 LGHDT and CDR2 YNNKEL (reference sequence). The CDR3 reads CASSPGRGGAEYF. CDR3 DNA sequence: TGTGCCAGCAGCCCAGGCCGGGGAGGGGCGGAGTACTTC.

This clone was picked up a small number of times. V and J are TRBV18 and TRBJ2-1; D possibly corresponds to TRBD2 (6 bases). The CDR3 contains 19 residues. V lost 3 bases and J 2 bases, leaving 23 bases between the germline ends. CDR1 is KGHSH, CDR2 LQKENI, per germline. The chain's CDR3 is CASSPEGYGGTPAYNEQFF. DNA of the CDR3: TGTGCCAGCTCACCCGAGGGATATGGGGGGACTCCTGCCTACAATGAGCAGTTCTTC.

The V and J genes are TRBV7-9 and TRBJ1-1; maybe TRBD1 (6 bases). CDR3 length equals 14 residues. V lost 5 bases, J lost 5 bases, and 15 bases lay in between. Germline loops: CDR1 SEHNR, CDR2 FQNEAQ (reference sequence). The CDR3 sequence: CASSAGTGLTEAFF. CDR3 in DNA: TGTGCCAGCAGCGCGGGTACAGGGTTGACTGAAGCTTTCTTT. Drawing the rest from reference TRBV7-9 and TRBJ1-1, the complete variable domain is DTGVSQNPRHKITKRGQNVTFRCDPISEHNRLYWYRQTLGQGPEFLTYFQNEAQLEKSRLLSDRFSAERPKGSFSTLEIQRTEQGDSAMYLCASSAGTGLTEAFFGQGTRLTVV.

The chain uses TRBV6-5 and TRBJ2-5; 8 positions agree with TRBD2. The germline V gene has CDR1 MNHEY and CDR2 SVGAGI. This CDR3 spans 14 amino acids. The junction had 6 bases not matched to a gene; V was cut back by 5 bases and J by 4 bases. This chain's CDR3 is CASSKPGGSETQYF. The CDR3 region has the DNA TGTGCCAGCAGTAAACCGGGGGGGTCAGAGACCCAGTACTTC.

This clone was picked up one time. J is TRBJ2-7 and V is TRBV6-1, with TRBD1 as a possible D gene (6 bases). Germline values: CDR1 MNHNS, CDR2 SASEGT. V gave up 1 base and J gave up 4 bases, with 11 bases separating them. The CDR3 length is 14 residues. The CDR3 DNA reads TGTGCCAGCAGTGAAGAGGACAGCAGGTACGAGCAGTACTTC. This translates into CASSEEDSRYEQYF.